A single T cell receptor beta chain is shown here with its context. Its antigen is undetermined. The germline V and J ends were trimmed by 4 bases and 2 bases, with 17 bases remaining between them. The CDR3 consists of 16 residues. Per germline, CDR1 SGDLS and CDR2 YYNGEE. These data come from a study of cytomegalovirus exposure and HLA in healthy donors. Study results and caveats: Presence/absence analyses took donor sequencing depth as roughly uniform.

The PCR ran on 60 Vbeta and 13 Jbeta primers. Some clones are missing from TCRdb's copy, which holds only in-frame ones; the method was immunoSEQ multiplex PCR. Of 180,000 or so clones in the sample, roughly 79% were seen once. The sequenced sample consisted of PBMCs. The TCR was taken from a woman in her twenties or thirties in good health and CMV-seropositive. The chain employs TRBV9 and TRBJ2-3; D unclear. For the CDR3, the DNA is TGTGCCAGCAGCCCTTCGAGAGGCAGCGTCACAGATACGCAGTATTTT. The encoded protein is CASSPSRGSVTDTQYF.